This is a list of T cell receptor beta chains from one sample in a study of cytomegalovirus exposure and HLA in healthy donors. The repertoire was sequenced with immunoSEQ multiplex PCR; TCRdb's copy has only in-frame clones and lacks some. The data contain a few hundred thousand clones, around 90% of them singletons. The sample consisted of PBMCs. All receptors derive from a man aged 25 to 40 in good health and CMV-seronegative. Both conserved end residues are part of each CDR3. D genes are given only for firm matches. Clone size, where shown, is once, few, many, or a class for clones that have expanded.

TRBJ2-1	TRBV12-5	.	.	CASGLGGYEQFF	TGTGCTAGTGGTTTGGGAGGGTATGAGCAGTTCTTC
TRBJ1-1	TRBV29-1	.	.	CSVDGGGLQTEAFF	TGCAGCGTTGATGGGGGGGGTTTGCAGACTGAAGCTTTCTTT
TRBJ2-7	TRBV5-1	.	.	CASSLGDIRSYEQYF	TGCGCCAGCAGCTTAGGGGACATACGCTCCTACGAGCAGTACTTC
TRBJ1-5	TRBV7-2	.	TRBD1	CASSPDRGREQPQHF	TGTGCCAGCAGCCCTGACAGGGGACGGGAGCAGCCCCAGCATTTT
TRBJ2-2	TRBV7-7	few	.	CASSLGRLTGELFF	TGTGCCAGCAGCTTAGGCAGGCTCACCGGGGAGCTGTTTTTT
TRBJ2-2	TRBV9	.	.	CASSVTGGNTGELFF	TGTGCCAGCAGCGTAACCGGGGGGAACACCGGGGAGCTGTTTTTT
TRBJ2-2	TRBV9	.	.	CASSSPLTGPDTGELFF	TGTGCCAGCAGCTCCCCCTTGACAGGTCCTGACACCGGGGAGCTGTTTTTT
TRBJ1-2	TRBV7-2	.	TRBD1	CASSLAHFSGTGFYYGYTF	TGTGCCAGCAGCTTAGCCCACTTCTCCGGGACAGGATTCTACTATGGCTACACCTTC
TRBJ2-2	TRBV6-1	.	TRBD1	CASSLNRGLTGELFF	TGTGCCAGCAGCCTCAACAGGGGGCTGACCGGGGAGCTGTTTTTT
TRBJ1-5	TRBV15	.	.	CATSYGSDQPQHF	TGTGCCACCAGCTACGGCAGCGATCAGCCCCAGCATTTT
TRBJ2-3	TRBV7-8	.	TRBD2	CASRETSGTDTQYF	TGTGCCAGCAGGGAGACTAGCGGCACAGATACGCAGTATTTT
TRBJ2-5	TRBV9	.	.	CASSVGRTGFETQYF	TGTGCCAGCAGCGTAGGACGAACAGGGTTTGAGACCCAGTACTTC
TRBJ2-7	TRBV7-2	.	.	CASSFQQGTFYEQYF	TGTGCCAGCAGCTTCCAACAGGGCACATTCTACGAGCAGTACTTC
TRBJ2-7	TRBV6-5	.	TRBD2	CASKAGGGTYEQYF	TGTGCCAGCAAGGCCGGGGGGGGTACCTACGAGCAGTACTTC
TRBJ1-5	TRBV7-9	.	.	CASSPSYREEQPQHF	TGTGCCAGCAGCCCTTCATACAGGGAAGAGCAGCCCCAGCATTTT
TRBJ2-1	TRBV2	.	.	CASSEVGRGGEQFF	TGTGCCAGCAGTGAAGTGGGTAGGGGCGGTGAGCAGTTCTTC
TRBJ2-1	TRBV5-6	.	TRBD2	CASQTSPVYNEQFF	TGTGCCAGCCAGACTAGCCCTGTCTACAATGAGCAGTTCTTC
TRBJ2-2	TRBV10-2	.	TRBD2	CASSLAGGLTGELFF	TGCGCCAGCAGTCTAGCGGGGGGGCTCACCGGGGAGCTGTTTTTT
TRBJ2-7	TRBV21-1	.	.	CATHTGDRGYEQYF	TGTGCCACCCACACAGGGGACAGGGGTTACGAGCAGTACTTC
TRBJ2-3	TRBV6-4	once	.	CASSDSQGTDTQYF	TGTGCCAGCAGTGACTCGCAGGGCACAGATACGCAGTATTTT
TRBJ1-1	TRBV5-1	.	.	CASSSRGMNTEAFF	TGCGCCAGCAGCTCACGCGGGATGAACACTGAAGCTTTCTTT
TRBJ1-1	TRBV19	.	TRBD1	CASRDWDSVNTEAFF	TGTGCCAGTAGAGACTGGGACAGCGTAAACACTGAAGCTTTCTTT
TRBJ1-2	TRBV6-5	.	TRBD1	CASSPRTGRNYGYTF	TGTGCCAGCAGTCCCCGGACAGGGAGAAACTATGGCTACACCTTC
TRBJ1-1	TRBV5-1	.	.	CASADPRNTEAFF	TGCGCCAGCGCTGATCCGAGAAACACTGAAGCTTTCTTT
TRBJ2-1	TRBV29-1	.	TRBD2	CSVGFGSGGKNNEQFF	TGCAGCGTTGGGTTCGGGAGCGGGGGGAAAAACAATGAGCAGTTCTTC
TRBJ1-5	TRBV19	.	.	CASSQGHVGNQPQHF	TGTGCCAGTAGTCAGGGACATGTCGGAAATCAGCCCCAGCATTTT
TRBJ1-2	TRBV7-8	.	.	CASSFDSDYGYTF	TGTGCCAGCAGCTTTGACAGCGACTATGGCTACACCTTC
TRBJ2-1	TRBV10-1	.	TRBD2	CASSDSGGAFEQFF	TGCGCCAGCAGTGATAGCGGGGGGGCCTTTGAGCAGTTCTTC
TRBJ2-7	TRBV7-9	.	.	CASRPAGISSYEQYF	TGTGCCAGCAGACCGGCAGGGATTTCTTCCTACGAGCAGTACTTC
TRBJ2-1	TRBV2	.	TRBD2	CASRRSSLSGETYNEQFF	TGTGCCAGCAGGCGGAGTTCATTGAGCGGGGAAACCTACAATGAGCAGTTCTTC
TRBJ1-5	TRBV18	few	.	CASSQGVRQPQHF	TGTGCCAGCTCACAGGGGGTGCGTCAGCCCCAGCATTTT
TRBJ2-3	TRBV7-9	.	.	CASSFLRDTQYF	TGTGCCAGCAGCTTTCTACGAGATACGCAGTATTTT